This TCR beta chain is from a study of blood T cell repertoires in COVID-19. Across the whole study: There were acute and convalescent COVID-19 samples, and they came from the United States, Italy and Spain. T cells, B-cell-depleted T cells, or PBMCs supplied cDNA or gDNA.

V dropped 5 bases and J dropped 5 bases, with 16 bases sitting between them. Germline CDR1 reads SEHNR; CDR2 reads FQNEAQ (reference sequence). CDR3 size: 15 residues. Per the original methods: Reference gene primer amplification yielded estimated nucleated cell counts. Clones were read by immunoSEQ multiplex PCR, and TCRdb kept only the in-frame ones, dropping some. V, J and clone size derive from that table, while D and trimming were established from the DNA sequence. The profile covers about 270,000 clones, with 82% appearing a single time and 3.1% taken by the ten largest. The chain uses TRBV7-9 and TRBJ2-1; tentatively, D is TRBD2 (5 bases). The sequenced material came from peripheral blood. This receptor was taken from a woman aged 18-29 years with acute or convalescent COVID-19. This chain's CDR3 is CASSPRLRVNNEQFF. The DNA for the CDR3 is TGTGCCAGCAGCCCAAGGCTGAGGGTTAACAATGAGCAGTTCTTC.